One sample yielded the 9 T cell receptor beta chains listed below, sequenced in a study of shared T cell receptors in the human thymus. The assay was immunoSEQ multiplex PCR, and TCRdb's table has in-frame clones only and misses some. This table holds hundreds of thousands of clones, more than 70% found once. These data also formed part of another study, on human thymus T cells.

Source material: thymocytes. These receptors originate from a boy in the first two years of life with a congenital heart defect.

The chain links TRBV30 to TRBJ1-5, with a tentative D call TRBD1 (5 bases). The CDR3 is 16 residues long. The germline V gene encodes CDR1 GTSNPN and CDR2 SVGIG (reference sequence). The ends were cut back, 0 bases at V and 3 bases at J, with 15 bases in the middle. The CDR3 is CAWSVPQGLNNQPQHF. The CDR3 DNA reads TGTGCCTGGAGTGTACCCCAGGGCTTAAACAATCAGCCCCAGCATTTT.

The chain joins TRBV7-9 to TRBJ1-1; D is ambiguous. Deletions cut 0 bases from V and 3 bases from J, with 5 bases between. Germline CDR1 and CDR2: SEHNR and FQNEAQ (reference sequence). The CDR3 consists of 13 residues. For the CDR3, the DNA is TGTGCCAGCAGCTTAGCCGGGGACACTGAAGCTTTCTTT. Its translation: CASSLAGDTEAFF.

The chain employs TRBV2 and TRBJ2-1; D not resolved. This CDR3 is 14 amino acids long. Trimming took 0 bases from V and 5 from J, leaving 8 bases between them. Looked up from germline, CDR1 is SNHLY and CDR2 is FYNNEI. The CDR3 nucleotides read TGTGCCAGCAGTGAAGCGCGTCTACACAATGAGCAGTTCTTC. Translating it yields CASSEARLHNEQFF.

CDR3: CASSVGPHRDQETQYF. DNA for the CDR3: TGCGCCAGCAGCGTGGGACCCCACAGGGATCAAGAGACCCAGTACTTC. This chain joins TRBV5-1 and TRBJ2-5; possibly TRBD1 for D (6 bases). CDR1 SGHRS and CDR2 YFSETQ come from the germline V gene. The V and J ends lost 4 bases and 2 bases respectively, with 18 bases between them. The CDR3 sequence is 16 residues long.

The chain employs TRBV25-1 and TRBJ2-5; D unclear. V lost 2 bases, J lost 2 bases, and 6 bases lay in between. The CDR3 runs 13 residues. Germline V gene sequence: CDR1 MGHDK, CDR2 SYGVNS. The CDR3 spells CASSENFQETQYF. CDR3 sequence (DNA): TGTGCCAGCAGTGAAAACTTTCAAGAGACCCAGTACTTC.

The chain uses TRBV29-1 and TRBJ1-1; no definite D call. Germline lookup yields CDR1 SQVTM and CDR2 ANQGSEA. The CDR3 length is 8 residues. The ends were cut back, 8 bases at V and 11 bases at J, with 9 bases in the middle. The CDR3 DNA is TGCAGCCCTACGGGGGCTTTCTTT. Translating gives CSPTGAFF.

The chain recombines TRBV15 with TRBJ1-5; D may be TRBD1 (6 bases). Germline-derived CDR1 and CDR2 are LNHNV and YYDKDF (reference sequence). The CDR3 totals 15 residues. Trimming stripped 3 bases from V and 4 bases from J, with 13 bases between. CDR3 in amino acids: CATSRGAVRNQPQHF. CDR3 DNA: TGTGCCACCAGCAGGGGGGCCGTGAGGAATCAGCCCCAGCATTTT.

The rearrangement joins TRBV10-3 to TRBJ2-5; TRBD1 matches 8 bases. The CDR3 contains 15 residues. V was clipped by 4 bases and J by 5 bases; unmatched bases: 9. Germline V gene sequence: CDR1 ENHRY, CDR2 SYGVKD. The CDR3 here is CAISGDRTGMETQYF. CDR3 bases: TGTGCCATCAGTGGCGATAGGACAGGGATGGAGACCCAGTACTTC.

The DNA of the CDR3 is TGTGCCAGCAGCTTCTTGACTAGAGGGTCCTACGAGCAGTACTTC. This sequence encodes CASSFLTRGSYEQYF. The chain recombines TRBV6-1 with TRBJ2-7; a possible D gene is TRBD2 (6 bases). V lost 6 bases and J 1 base, leaving 16 bases between the germline ends. This CDR3 contains 15 residues. CDR1 MNHNS and CDR2 SASEGT come from the germline V gene.